Listed here are 3 T cell receptor beta chains from one sample, sequenced in a study of blood T cell repertoires in COVID-19. Clones were read by immunoSEQ multiplex PCR, and TCRdb kept only the in-frame ones, dropping some. The data show 150,000 to 200,000 clones, roughly four fifths seen once. Material: peripheral blood. These receptors originate from a human donor in a cohort sampled during active COVID-19.

The chain is built from TRBV6-2 or TRBV6-3 and TRBJ2-3; 9 positions agree with TRBD2. The trim removed 4 bases at V and 3 bases at J, leaving 2 bases unmatched. The CDR3 covers 14 residues. Looked up from germline, CDR1 is MNHEY and CDR2 is SVGEGT. As DNA, the CDR3 is TGTGCCAGCAGTTCGGCGGGAGGGACAGATACGCAGTATTTT. It yields the protein CASSSAGGTDTQYF.

The chain is built from TRBV4-3 and TRBJ2-7; 7 bases fit TRBD2. The V gene end was trimmed by 1 base and the J gene end by 6 bases; junction bases not matched to a gene: 9. This CDR3 region has 15 residues. Per the germline V gene, CDR1 is LGHNA and CDR2 is YSLEER. CDR3 sequence reads: CASSQALAEAFEQYF. CDR3 DNA: TGCGCCAGCAGCCAAGCGCTAGCGGAGGCCTTCGAGCAGTACTTC.

The J gene is TRBJ2-7, the V gene TRBV9; 8 nucleotides agree with TRBD1. Losses at the gene ends were 4 bases for V and 0 bases for J; bases not matched to a gene: 6. The CDR3 runs 15 residues. Germline values: CDR1 SGDLS, CDR2 YYNGEE. CDR3 sequence (DNA): TGTGCCAGCAGCCCGACAGGGGATTTCTCCTACGAGCAGTACTTC. The encoded protein is CASSPTGDFSYEQYF. Variable domain in full (rest from reference TRBV9 and TRBJ2-7): DSGVTQTPKHLITATGQRVTLRCSPRSGDLSVYWYQQSLDQGLQFLIQYYNGEERAKGNILERFSAQQFPDLHSELNLSSLELGDSALYFCASSPTGDFSYEQYFGPGTRLTVT.